Described below is a single TCR beta chain sequence and its context. Its matching antigen is unknown. Together with a sample-barcoded 5' primer, a J-beta primer mix was included in a second PCR lasting about 7 to 12 cycles. Each CDR3 protein is one row after TCRdb ran MiXCR on the 5' RACE reads. Of around 580,000 distinct CDR3 sequences in the sample, around half are singletons; the top ten hold around 24%. The sample belongs to a study of blood T cells in healthy people across ages. Study details: Per two T cells, about one barcoded beta molecule was captured through template switching. Overall study findings and caveats: Relative to aged donors, long-lived donors carried more naive CD4+ cells and displayed higher diversity.

The V end lost 3 bases, the J end lost 0 bases, and 12 bases lay between the germline ends. Germline lookup yields CDR1 SGHRS and CDR2 YFSETQ. This CDR3 contains 15 residues. V is TRBV5-1 and J is TRBJ1-1, with D unclear. The source material was blood. The source of this sequence is an elderly man in good health. The CDR3 DNA reads TGCGCCAGCAGCTCCGAGAAGGCGATGAACACTGAAGCTTTCTTT. It is translated as CASSSEKAMNTEAFF.